Below, 6 T cell receptor beta chains from the same sample are listed, as sequenced in a study of shared clonotypes between healthy human individuals. Only in-frame clones appear in the TCRdb table, and some are missing; sequencing was by immunoSEQ multiplex PCR. Of more than 2,000,000 clones listed, approximately 90% were seen once; the top ten hold around 0.15%. The source material was naive CD4+ T cells sorted from blood. Subset specified: CD45RA+ positively selected. These receptors all stem from a man aged 18 to 29 in good health.

Regarding this clone: Other nucleotide sequences from this sample produce the same CDR3. This CDR3 is CASSLEGAEYGYTF. The CDR3 DNA reads as TGCGCCAGCAGCTTGGAAGGGGCGGAGTATGGCTACACCTTC. J is TRBJ1-2 and V is TRBV5-1, with a tentative D call TRBD1 (5 bases). Germline CDR1 SGHRS, CDR2 YFSETQ. Between the trimmed V and J ends, which lost 0 bases and 5 bases, there was a span of 11 bases. CDR3 length equals 14 residues. Full variable domain (missing parts from reference TRBV5-1 and TRBJ1-2): KAGVTQTPRYLIKTRGQQVTLSCSPISGHRSVSWYQQTPGQGLQFLFEYFSETQRNKGNFPGRFSGRQFSNSRSEMNVSTLELGDSALYLCASSLEGAEYGYTFGSGTRLTVV.

About this clone: Other DNA sequences in the sample encode the same CDR3. The chain carries TRBV27 and TRBJ1-2; the match to TRBD1 covers 10 bases. The CDR3 spans 15 residues. Germline lookup yields CDR1 MNHEY and CDR2 SMNVEV (reference sequence). V shed 4 bases and J 1 base; nucleotides not matched to a gene: 3. The CDR3 sequence is CASSSRDRGNYGYTF. In nucleotides, the CDR3 is TGTGCCAGCAGTTCCCGGGACAGGGGTAACTATGGCTACACCTTC.

CDR3 sequence: CASSPNGGDNSPLHF. Written as DNA, the CDR3 is TGTGCCAGCTCCCCAAACGGGGGGGATAATTCACCCCTCCACTTT. The chain is built from TRBV18 and TRBJ1-6; possible D gene TRBD1, 5 bases. The germline V gene has CDR1 KGHSH and CDR2 LQKENI. The CDR3 is 15 amino acids. The V gene lost 6 bases and the J gene lost 5 bases, with 14 bases spanning the gap.

The CDR3 DNA is TGTGCCAGCAGCTCCTTCGAAGGGGGCAAGTGGGAGCTGTTTTTT. Its translation: CASSSFEGGKWELFF. The V gene is TRBV7-9, the J gene TRBJ2-2, with TRBD1 identical over 7 bases. V trimming: 4 bases; J trimming: 9 bases; junction bases outside the gene matches: 11. Germline CDR1 SEHNR, CDR2 FQNEAQ (reference sequence). This CDR3 spans 15 amino acids.

The J gene is TRBJ2-7, the V gene TRBV30; no reliable D call. V was shortened by 5 bases and J by 4 bases, with 12 bases between the two germline ends. CDR1 and CDR2 from the germline V gene are GTSNPN and SVGIG (reference sequence). The CDR3 length is 12 residues. The CDR3 DNA sequence: TGTGCCTGGGTCCGCAGTCCTTACGAGCAGTACTTC. Amino acid sequence: CAWVRSPYEQYF.

The chain employs TRBV28 and TRBJ1-5; 11 nucleotides align to TRBD1. This CDR3 spans 19 amino acids. Germline lookup yields CDR1 MDHEN and CDR2 SYDVKM. The V and J ends lost 5 bases and 0 bases, in that order; junction bases with no gene match: 12. CDR3 protein: CASSRGDRGRFSSNQPQHF. CDR3 nucleotide sequence: TGTGCCAGCAGTCGAGGGGACAGGGGGAGATTTAGTAGCAATCAGCCCCAGCATTTT.